This T cell receptor beta chain originates from a study of control samples from healthy donors and cancer patients. Data came from immunoSEQ multiplex PCR; TCRdb stores just in-frame clones and leaves some out. There are 95,000 to 100,000 clones in the sample; around nine tenths occur only once, and 7.8% lies in the top ten. Germline values: CDR1 SNHLY, CDR2 FYNNEI. The CDR3 loop spans 12 amino acids. Trimming removed 7 bases from V and 1 base from J, with 8 bases in between. The sequence was collected from a man aged 30-40 years in good health. The sample consisted of blood. The genes are TRBV2 and TRBJ2-7; D gene unclear. This chain's CDR3 is CASTGDSYEQYF. In nucleotides, the CDR3 is TGTGCCAGCACTGGAGATTCCTACGAGCAGTACTTC.